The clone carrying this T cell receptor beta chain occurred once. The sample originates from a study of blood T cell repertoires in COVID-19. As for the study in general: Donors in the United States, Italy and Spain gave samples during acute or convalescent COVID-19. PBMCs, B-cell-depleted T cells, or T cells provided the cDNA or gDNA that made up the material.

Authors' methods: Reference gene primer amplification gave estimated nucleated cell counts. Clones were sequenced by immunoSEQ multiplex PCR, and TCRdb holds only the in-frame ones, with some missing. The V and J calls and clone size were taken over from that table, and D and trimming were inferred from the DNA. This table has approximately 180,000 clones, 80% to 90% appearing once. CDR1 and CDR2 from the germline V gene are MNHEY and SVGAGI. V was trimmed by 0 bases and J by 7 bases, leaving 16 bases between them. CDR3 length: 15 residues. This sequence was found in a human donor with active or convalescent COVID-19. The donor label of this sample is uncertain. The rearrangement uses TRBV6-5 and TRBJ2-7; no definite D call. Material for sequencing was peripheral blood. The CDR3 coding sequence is TGTGCCAGCAGTTACTCTCACTCCGAAATTTGGGAGCAGTACTTC. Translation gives CASSYSHSEIWEQYF.